Listed below are T cell receptor beta chains from one sample, sequenced in a study of CD8 T cells in Susac syndrome. TCRdb re-called the immunoSEQ multiplex PCR reads through MiXCR, storing one row per CDR3 protein. The sample contains fewer than 150,000 distinct CDR3 sequences, around 92% of which appear only once. What was sequenced was CD4+ T cells from PBMCs. These receptors came from a human donor with multiple sclerosis. CDR3s include the opening cysteine and the closing phenylalanine or tryptophan. A D gene is named only where the DNA matches it firmly. Size is omitted from some rows. Given values are once, few, many or a class for expanded clones.

d_gene: TRBD1; abundance: -; j_gene: TRBJ1-1; v_gene: TRBV4-2; CDR3aa: CASSRSGQTSGEAFF; CDR3nt: TGTGCCAGCAGCCGTTCGGGACAGACCTCCGGCGAGGCTTTCTTT
d_gene: -; abundance: -; j_gene: TRBJ2-7; v_gene: TRBV5-1; CDR3aa: CASSLGGSTEYF; CDR3nt: TGCGCCAGCAGCTTGGGAGGTTCGACGGAGTACTTC
d_gene: -; abundance: once; j_gene: TRBJ1-5; v_gene: TRBV19; CDR3aa: CASSIAASNQPQHF; CDR3nt: TGTGCCAGTAGTATAGCGGCCAGCAATCAGCCCCAGCATTTT
d_gene: -; abundance: -; j_gene: TRBJ2-1; v_gene: TRBV6-6; CDR3aa: CASTGNNEQFF; CDR3nt: TGTGCCAGCACGGGCAACAATGAGCAGTTCTTC
d_gene: TRBD1; abundance: once; j_gene: TRBJ2-6; v_gene: TRBV27; CDR3aa: CASSLQTGGVSGANVLTF; CDR3nt: TGTGCCAGCAGTCTTCAGACAGGGGGCGTCTCTGGGGCCAACGTCCTGACTTTC
d_gene: -; abundance: once; j_gene: TRBJ1-5; v_gene: TRBV4-2; CDR3aa: CASSQDLLGQPQHF; CDR3nt: TGTGCCAGCAGCCAAGATTTATTAGGTCAGCCCCAGCATTTT
d_gene: -; abundance: -; j_gene: TRBJ1-5; v_gene: TRBV30; CDR3aa: CAWSVGSEGLSNQPQHF; CDR3nt: TGTGCCTGGAGTGTTGGCAGCGAGGGGCTTAGCAATCAGCCCCAGCATTTT
d_gene: TRBD1; abundance: -; j_gene: TRBJ1-4; v_gene: TRBV25-1; CDR3aa: CASSESGQGREKLFF; CDR3nt: TGTGCCAGCAGTGAATCTGGACAGGGGAGGGAAAAACTGTTTTTT
d_gene: -; abundance: once; j_gene: TRBJ2-1; v_gene: TRBV4-1; CDR3aa: CASRGPGSTQNEQFF; CDR3nt: TGCGCCAGCAGGGGACCGGGCTCGACCCAAAATGAGCAGTTCTTC
d_gene: -; abundance: -; j_gene: TRBJ2-5; v_gene: TRBV19; CDR3aa: CASSMGGRGRETQYF; CDR3nt: TGTGCCAGTAGTATGGGCGGCCGGGGGCGAGAGACCCAGTACTTC
d_gene: -; abundance: -; j_gene: TRBJ1-1; v_gene: TRBV4-3; CDR3aa: CASSPDWGNTEAFF; CDR3nt: TGCGCCAGCAGCCCTGACTGGGGAAACACTGAAGCTTTCTTT
d_gene: TRBD1; abundance: few; j_gene: TRBJ2-7; v_gene: TRBV29-1; CDR3aa: CSGQQGPSYEQYF; CDR3nt: TGCAGCGGTCAACAGGGGCCCTCCTACGAGCAGTACTTC
d_gene: -; abundance: -; j_gene: TRBJ2-2; v_gene: TRBV5-1; CDR3aa: CASSPGGGRAHTGELFF; CDR3nt: TGCGCCAGCAGCCCCGGGGGTGGCAGGGCCCACACCGGGGAGCTGTTTTTT
d_gene: -; abundance: once; j_gene: TRBJ1-4; v_gene: TRBV3-1; CDR3aa: CASSQVGQTNEKLFF; CDR3nt: TGTGCCAGCAGCCAAGTGGGGCAGACTAATGAAAAACTGTTTTTT
d_gene: TRBD1; abundance: -; j_gene: TRBJ1-2; v_gene: TRBV29-1; CDR3aa: CSVPSDRGQGYTF; CDR3nt: TGCAGCGTCCCATCAGACAGGGGGCAGGGCTACACCTTC
d_gene: -; abundance: -; j_gene: TRBJ1-2; v_gene: TRBV19; CDR3aa: CASSTPLKGYTF; CDR3nt: TGTGCCAGTAGTACACCCTTGAAAGGCTACACCTTC
d_gene: -; abundance: -; j_gene: TRBJ2-7; v_gene: TRBV14; CDR3aa: CASSQGGRGGAQYF; CDR3nt: TGTGCCAGCAGCCAAGGCGGCAGGGGGGGCGCCCAGTACTTC
d_gene: -; abundance: -; j_gene: TRBJ1-1; v_gene: TRBV12-3/TRBV12-4; CDR3aa: CASIFNRDTEAFF; CDR3nt: TGTGCCAGCATCTTCAACAGGGACACTGAAGCTTTCTTT
d_gene: -; abundance: -; j_gene: TRBJ2-2; v_gene: TRBV29-1; CDR3aa: CSVAIGVNTGELFF; CDR3nt: TGCAGCGTTGCAATAGGGGTGAACACCGGGGAGCTGTTTTTT
d_gene: -; abundance: -; j_gene: TRBJ1-3; v_gene: TRBV20-1; CDR3aa: CSAAGINTIYF; CDR3nt: TGCAGTGCCGCGGGTATTAACACCATATATTTT
d_gene: -; abundance: -; j_gene: TRBJ1-5; v_gene: TRBV5-1; CDR3aa: CASSLEGSFNQPQHF; CDR3nt: TGCGCCAGCAGCTTGGAGGGTTCCTTCAATCAGCCCCAGCATTTT
d_gene: -; abundance: -; j_gene: TRBJ1-6; v_gene: TRBV2; CDR3aa: CASSNHRANSPLHF; CDR3nt: TGTGCCAGCAGCAACCACAGGGCTAATTCACCCCTCCACTTT
d_gene: -; abundance: -; j_gene: TRBJ2-5; v_gene: TRBV29-1; CDR3aa: CSVEDPWQGEGQETQYF; CDR3nt: TGCAGCGTTGAAGATCCTTGGCAGGGGGAGGGTCAAGAGACCCAGTACTTC
d_gene: -; abundance: -; j_gene: TRBJ2-3; v_gene: TRBV12-5; CDR3aa: CASGLSRDTQYF; CDR3nt: TGTGCTAGTGGTTTATCAAGGGATACGCAGTATTTT
d_gene: -; abundance: -; j_gene: TRBJ1-6; v_gene: TRBV9; CDR3aa: CASSETGTNSPLHF; CDR3nt: TGTGCCAGCAGCGAGACAGGCACCAATTCACCCCTCCACTTT
d_gene: -; abundance: -; j_gene: TRBJ2-1; v_gene: TRBV5-6; CDR3aa: CASSLEPFVSSYNEQFF; CDR3nt: TGTGCCAGCAGCTTGGAGCCTTTCGTCAGCTCCTACAATGAGCAGTTCTTC
d_gene: -; abundance: once; j_gene: TRBJ1-4; v_gene: TRBV4-3; CDR3aa: CASSQDYGGRTTNEKLFF; CDR3nt: TGCGCCAGCAGCCAAGATTATGGGGGCAGGACAACTAATGAAAAACTGTTTTTT
d_gene: -; abundance: -; j_gene: TRBJ2-7; v_gene: TRBV28; CDR3aa: CASRGMGQGYFYEQYF; CDR3nt: TGTGCCAGCAGGGGCATGGGCCAGGGGTATTTCTACGAGCAGTACTTC
d_gene: -; abundance: -; j_gene: TRBJ2-2; v_gene: TRBV30; CDR3aa: CAWSVWGAGGELFF; CDR3nt: TGTGCCTGGAGTGTATGGGGGGCCGGCGGGGAGCTGTTTTTT
d_gene: -; abundance: -; j_gene: TRBJ1-1; v_gene: TRBV6-4; CDR3aa: CASSSQGTTEAFF; CDR3nt: TGTGCCAGCAGTTCACAGGGAACCACTGAAGCTTTCTTT
d_gene: TRBD2; abundance: -; j_gene: TRBJ2-1; v_gene: TRBV5-1; CDR3aa: CASSRTSGGSNEQFF; CDR3nt: TGCGCCAGCAGCCGGACTAGCGGGGGTTCCAATGAGCAGTTCTTC
d_gene: -; abundance: -; j_gene: TRBJ2-2; v_gene: TRBV25-1; CDR3aa: CASSEYVGGGTGELFF; CDR3nt: TGTGCCAGCAGTGAATACGTGGGGGGTGGCACCGGGGAGCTGTTTTTT
d_gene: -; abundance: -; j_gene: TRBJ1-5; v_gene: TRBV7-2; CDR3aa: CASSRGPEGPQHF; CDR3nt: TGTGCCAGCAGCAGAGGACCCGAAGGCCCCCAGCATTTT
d_gene: -; abundance: -; j_gene: TRBJ1-2; v_gene: TRBV3-1; CDR3aa: CASSPLDKPYGYTF; CDR3nt: TGTGCCAGCAGCCCACTAGACAAGCCCTATGGCTACACCTTC
d_gene: TRBD1; abundance: -; j_gene: TRBJ2-2; v_gene: TRBV29-1; CDR3aa: CSADKGAGELFF; CDR3nt: TGCAGCGCAGACAAGGGGGCAGGGGAGCTGTTTTTT
d_gene: -; abundance: once; j_gene: TRBJ1-3; v_gene: TRBV12-5; CDR3aa: CASGLRLAGSSGNTIYF; CDR3nt: TGTGCTAGTGGTTTACGCCTCGCCGGGAGCTCTGGAAACACCATATATTTT
d_gene: -; abundance: -; j_gene: TRBJ2-7; v_gene: TRBV27; CDR3aa: CASSSYRDEQYF; CDR3nt: TGTGCCAGCAGTTCCTACAGGGACGAGCAGTACTTC
d_gene: TRBD1; abundance: -; j_gene: TRBJ2-7; v_gene: TRBV30; CDR3aa: CAWSFRDRLHEQYF; CDR3nt: TGTGCCTGGAGTTTCCGGGACAGGCTCCACGAGCAGTACTTC
d_gene: -; abundance: -; j_gene: TRBJ2-6; v_gene: TRBV20-1; CDR3aa: CSARQPRGVDGANVLTF; CDR3nt: TGCAGTGCTAGACAACCCCGGGGAGTTGATGGGGCCAACGTCCTGACTTTC
d_gene: -; abundance: -; j_gene: TRBJ2-2; v_gene: TRBV5-1; CDR3aa: CASSLTSRDTGELFF; CDR3nt: TGCGCCAGCAGCTTAACTAGCAGAGACACCGGGGAGCTGTTTTTT
d_gene: -; abundance: -; j_gene: TRBJ2-5; v_gene: TRBV7-3; CDR3aa: CASSLTGMEETQYF; CDR3nt: TGTGCCAGCAGCTTAACAGGGATGGAGGAGACCCAGTACTTC
d_gene: -; abundance: -; j_gene: TRBJ1-3; v_gene: TRBV7-2; CDR3aa: CASTNNRGGGNTIYF; CDR3nt: TGTGCCAGCACCAACAACCGGGGCGGCGGAAACACCATATATTTT
d_gene: -; abundance: -; j_gene: TRBJ2-6; v_gene: TRBV12-3/TRBV12-4; CDR3aa: CASSNDLGSGANVLTF; CDR3nt: TGTGCCAGCAGTAATGATCTAGGCTCTGGGGCCAACGTCCTGACTTTC
d_gene: -; abundance: -; j_gene: TRBJ2-7; v_gene: TRBV6-6; CDR3aa: CASIQGRGAYEQYF; CDR3nt: TGTGCCAGCATTCAAGGGCGGGGCGCATACGAGCAGTACTTC
d_gene: TRBD1; abundance: -; j_gene: TRBJ2-5; v_gene: TRBV18; CDR3aa: CASSPEVGGAETQYF; CDR3nt: TGTGCCAGCTCACCAGAAGTAGGGGGCGCGGAGACCCAGTACTTC
d_gene: -; abundance: -; j_gene: TRBJ2-5; v_gene: TRBV7-3; CDR3aa: CASSWVGKGGETQYF; CDR3nt: TGTGCCAGCAGCTGGGTTGGAAAGGGGGGTGAGACCCAGTACTTC
d_gene: -; abundance: -; j_gene: TRBJ2-2; v_gene: TRBV9; CDR3aa: CASSITGFAGELFF; CDR3nt: TGTGCCAGCAGCATTACAGGGTTCGCCGGGGAGCTGTTTTTT
d_gene: -; abundance: -; j_gene: TRBJ1-5; v_gene: TRBV18; CDR3aa: CASSRDQKGQPQHF; CDR3nt: TGTGCCAGCTCACGGGACCAAAAGGGACAGCCCCAGCATTTT
d_gene: -; abundance: -; j_gene: TRBJ1-2; v_gene: TRBV3-1; CDR3aa: CASSPFQRPISGGYTF; CDR3nt: TGTGCCAGCAGCCCTTTTCAGAGACCAATCTCAGGTGGCTACACCTTC
d_gene: -; abundance: -; j_gene: TRBJ2-1; v_gene: TRBV5-1; CDR3aa: CASSLDLEYEQFF; CDR3nt: TGCGCCAGCAGCTTGGACCTAGAATATGAGCAGTTCTTC
d_gene: TRBD2; abundance: -; j_gene: TRBJ2-6; v_gene: TRBV9; CDR3aa: CASSVAPGLAGGPGANVLTF; CDR3nt: TGTGCCAGCAGCGTAGCTCCTGGACTAGCGGGGGGGCCTGGGGCCAACGTCCTGACTTTC
d_gene: -; abundance: -; j_gene: TRBJ1-3; v_gene: TRBV12-3/TRBV12-4; CDR3aa: CASRPTDSGNTIYF; CDR3nt: TGTGCCAGCAGGCCCACCGACTCTGGAAACACCATATATTTT
d_gene: -; abundance: -; j_gene: TRBJ2-5; v_gene: TRBV7-2; CDR3aa: CASSTPKALSSSGTQYF; CDR3nt: TGTGCCAGCAGCACCCCTAAGGCGCTTTCCTCGTCCGGGACCCAGTACTTC
d_gene: -; abundance: -; j_gene: TRBJ2-7; v_gene: TRBV19; CDR3aa: CASSIAGTGEQYF; CDR3nt: TGTGCCAGTAGTATAGCAGGGACGGGAGAGCAGTACTTC
d_gene: -; abundance: -; j_gene: TRBJ2-1; v_gene: TRBV15; CDR3aa: CATSRVQQGKQFF; CDR3nt: TGTGCCACCAGCAGAGTTCAGCAGGGGAAGCAGTTCTTC
d_gene: -; abundance: -; j_gene: TRBJ2-5; v_gene: TRBV6-5; CDR3aa: CASGPGGLRETQYF; CDR3nt: TGTGCCAGCGGGCCTGGTGGGCTCCGGGAGACCCAGTACTTC
d_gene: -; abundance: -; j_gene: TRBJ1-4; v_gene: TRBV20-1; CDR3aa: CSASRGRNEKLFF; CDR3nt: TGCAGTGCTAGCCGGGGTAGGAATGAAAAACTGTTTTTT
d_gene: -; abundance: -; j_gene: TRBJ1-2; v_gene: TRBV3-1; CDR3aa: CASSQGGRSYGYTF; CDR3nt: TGTGCCAGCAGCCAAGGTGGCAGGAGCTATGGCTACACCTTC
d_gene: TRBD1; abundance: -; j_gene: TRBJ1-1; v_gene: TRBV20-1; CDR3aa: CSAGNRDRGYDTEAFF; CDR3nt: TGCAGTGCTGGAAACCGGGACAGGGGTTATGACACTGAAGCTTTCTTT